This TCR beta chain was documented in a study of T cell responses to AZD1222 COVID-19 vaccine. Points from the study as a whole: No day 14 peak samples; only post-peak repertoires were characterized.

This CDR3 has 14 amino acids. The V gene's germline CDR1 is SGHTS and CDR2 YDEGEE. Trimming removed 1 base at V and 11 bases at J, with 18 bases between. For this clone: What it binds is not known.

Clones were read by immunoSEQ multiplex PCR, and TCRdb kept only the in-frame ones, dropping some. The sample holds about 150,000 clones; 75% to 95% are singletons and the top ten take 1.5% to 2%. The sample here was peripheral blood, taken on day 0 of AZD1222 vaccination. The receptor was derived from an adult in good health. This chain joins TRBV5-8 and TRBJ1-1; D is uncertain. The chain's CDR3 is CASSLSPRMGYAFF. CDR3 nucleotides: TGTGCCAGCAGCTTGAGTCCGAGGATGGGGTACGCTTTCTTT.